This TCR beta chain was captured by sequencing in a study of T cell responses to AZD1222 COVID-19 vaccine (dated by TCRdb to about 2021). With respect to the entire study: TCR sequencing was performed for roughly 240 trial participants, of whom about 200 were given two doses of AZD1222 and around 26 were given two doses of MenACWY control vaccine. Trial participants were enrolled into age subgroups of 18-55, 56-69 and 70-plus years, which contained approximately 150, 30 and 60 TCR-sequenced participants, respectively.

Details on this clone: Its specific antigen is unknown. No qualities accompany the bases; no much larger clone lies one base away.

The time point label on this specimen signifies: baseline before first vaccination. Taken with the paper, the label for treatment or condition translates to: meningococcal conjugate vaccine given as trial control. Vaccinee samples were obtained from the UK trials COV001 and COV002, which included a single-blind randomized controlled phase 2/3 trial of AZD1222 (ChAdOx1 nCoV-19) in healthy adults. Trial participant PBMC samples were collected at day 0 and day 28 after the second dose for TCRbeta chain sequencing. What the work shows at the level of the full study, not this receptor alone: Because no samples from the day 14 peak response were available, repertoires could be characterized only after the peak T cell response. CD4 TCRs associated with the vaccine covered the entire spike protein, and the dominant responses were in regions 160-218 and 743-854. A significant rise in spike-specific TCR breadth and depth was observed after two AZD1222 doses relative to day 0 and relative to MenACWY recipients. Conclusions about previously exposed vaccinees are limited, since just six AZD1222 recipients were seropositive for SARS-CoV-2 at baseline. Most participants were white British and females outnumbered males, and the authors suggested that clonal diversity may have been underestimated. Epitopes outside the regions mutated in the B.1.351 and B.1.1.7 variants were reportedly recognized by nearly half of the unique spike-specific TCRs. In the small 56-69-year group, the increase in depth fell short of significance, most likely because of low power.

The germline V gene provides CDR1 MDHEN and CDR2 SYDVKM. Unmatched junction bases come to 6, with V trimmed by 6 bases and J by 0 bases. The CDR3 holds 15 amino acids from the cysteine to the phenylalanine. This entry keeps only the CDR3 DNA: 45 bases, framed from base 1. The CDR3 regions of human TCRbeta chains were analyzed by immunosequencing. The paper's processing steps were these. TCRs in the repertoires were matched against a reference library of SARS-CoV-2-specific TCRs that had been generated with the MIRA antigen-specificity platform. Breadth meant the fraction of unique TCRs that were SARS-CoV-2-associated, whereas depth meant the fraction of total T cells that were SARS-CoV-2-associated. Each spike-specific TCR was assigned to its reactive spike region and to a CD4 or CD8 class using the MIRA data. Log10-transformed breadth and depth values were compared by one-way ANOVA with Sidak's multiple comparisons tests. The table was pulled from immuneACCESS by TCRdb, which kept in-frame rearrangements only. Such tables lose some clones; where checked, under half of the loss comes from unresolved V genes, and the rest has no known cause. The D gene and trimming were derived from the DNA, and the V and J assignments and clone size from that table. A total of 150,000 to 160,000 clones appear in this sample, around 85% of them only once. The top ten clones comprise more than 5.5% of the sample.

The starting material was peripheral blood, obtained on day 0 of MenACWY control vaccination. The rearranged chain carries TRBV28 and TRBJ1-2, with 8 bases in between that match TRBD1. This TCR was recovered from an adult in good health. The CDR3 loop reads CASSQGAATNYGYTF. The DNA is TGTGCCAGCAGCCAGGGGGCAGCAACTAACTATGGCTACACCTTC.